The 27 T cell receptor beta chains reported below all come from one sample, sequenced in a study of shared clonotypes between healthy human individuals. Measured with immunoSEQ multiplex PCR; TCRdb has only the in-frame clones, and not every one. The sample includes roughly 2 million clones, 95% of them seen just once. The sequenced sample was naive CD4+ T cells sorted from blood. This sample's subset: CD45RA+ positively selected. Receptor source: a man in his late teens or twenties in good health.

The chain employs TRBV10-3 and TRBJ1-2; D not resolved. CDR3 length: 14 amino acids. The germline V gene has CDR1 ENHRY and CDR2 SYGVKD. Trimming left V 1 base short and J 3 bases short, with 9 bases between. The CDR3 DNA sequence: TGTGCCATCAGTGAGTTCGCAGACTACTATGGCTACACCTTC. Translated, it gives CAISEFADYYGYTF.

CDR3 DNA: TGTGCCAGCAGTGAATCTACAGGGGGCAAGAATGAGCAGTTCTTC. Amino acids: CASSESTGGKNEQFF. This sequence joins TRBV2 and TRBJ2-1, with 9 bases fitting TRBD1. Germline CDR1 reads SNHLY; CDR2 reads FYNNEI. The trim removed 2 bases at V and 7 bases at J, leaving 6 bases unmatched. The CDR3 has 15 amino acids. Full variable domain (rest looked up from reference TRBV2 and TRBJ2-1): EPEVTQTPSHQVTQMGQEVILRCVPISNHLYFYWYRQILGQKVEFLVSFYNNEISEKSEIFDDQFSVERPDGSNFTLKIRSTKLEDSAMYFCASSESTGGKNEQFFGPGTRLTVL.

The chain joins TRBV5-1 to TRBJ2-7, with 9 bases that match TRBD1. V dropped 4 bases and J dropped 4; count of bases not matched to a gene: 9. Looked up from germline, CDR1 is SGHRS and CDR2 is YFSETQ. The CDR3 runs 15 residues. This CDR3 is CASSIWTGVYYEQYF. The DNA of the CDR3 is TGCGCCAGCAGCATATGGACAGGGGTTTATTACGAGCAGTACTTC. Complete variable domain (other parts from reference TRBV5-1 and TRBJ2-7): KAGVTQTPRYLIKTRGQQVTLSCSPISGHRSVSWYQQTPGQGLQFLFEYFSETQRNKGNFPGRFSGRQFSNSRSEMNVSTLELGDSALYLCASSIWTGVYYEQYFGPGTRLTVT.

The chain recombines TRBV4-1 with TRBJ2-1, with D perhaps TRBD1 or TRBD2 (5 bases each). The CDR3 is made up of 13 amino acids. V was pared by 6 bases and J by 8 bases, with 14 bases between. Germline values: CDR1 MGHRA, CDR2 YSYEKL. The chain's CDR3 is CASRLGAMDEQFF. The DNA of the CDR3 is TGCGCCAGCAGACTAGGGGCTATGGATGAGCAGTTCTTC.

J is TRBJ1-6 and V is TRBV4-1; D not resolved. In germline, CDR1 is MGHRA, CDR2 YSYEKL. Trimming cost V 0 bases and J 10 bases, with 13 bases left between them. CDR3 size: 15 residues. This CDR3 reads CASSQDISKGSPLHF. The CDR3 DNA reads as TGCGCCAGCAGCCAAGATATTTCGAAAGGCTCACCCCTCCACTTT.

This chain links TRBV5-4 with TRBJ1-6; 7 bases map to TRBD1. V was pared by 0 bases and J by 7 bases, with 4 bases of the junction left unmatched. Looked up from germline, CDR1 is SGHNT and CDR2 is YYREEE (reference sequence). This CDR3 has 15 amino acids. This chain's CDR3 is CASSLDQGGNSPLHF. The CDR3 DNA sequence: TGTGCCAGCAGCTTGGACCAGGGGGGAAATTCACCCCTCCACTTT.

For the CDR3, the DNA is TGTGCCAGCAGAACTTCTCCTCAAGGCTATGGCTACACCTTC. The encoded protein is CASRTSPQGYGYTF. The chain couples TRBV28 to TRBJ1-2; D unclear. CDR1 and CDR2 (germline): MDHEN, SYDVKM. Trimming cost V 6 bases and J 4 bases, with 15 bases left between them. The CDR3 spans 14 residues.

The chain recombines TRBV7-8 with TRBJ1-3; 10 positions match TRBD1. Germline values: CDR1 SGHVS, CDR2 FQNEAQ. The CDR3 sequence is 18 residues long. The V gene end was trimmed by 3 bases and the J gene end by 0 bases; junction bases not matched to a gene: 8. CDR3 in DNA: TGTGCCAGCAGCTTGGCCCGCGGGACAGGGGCCTCTGGAAACACCATATATTTT. Amino acid sequence: CASSLARGTGASGNTIYF. The complete variable domain, with remaining parts taken from reference TRBV7-8 and TRBJ1-3, reads GAGVSQSPRYKVAKRGQDVALRCDPISGHVSLFWYQQALGQGPEFLTYFQNEAQLDKSGLPSDRFFAERPEGSVSTLKIQRTQQEDSAVYLCASSLARGTGASGNTIYFGEGSWLTVV.

The V call is TRBV7-6, the J call TRBJ2-3, with D possibly TRBD1 on 5 matching bases. Germline-derived CDR1 and CDR2 are SGHVS and FNYEAQ. Trimming removed 3 bases from V and 4 bases from J, with 11 bases in between. The CDR3 sequence is 14 residues long. Written as DNA, the CDR3 is TGTGCCAGCAGCTTGGGGCTTAACCCAGATACGCAGTATTTT. This codes for CASSLGLNPDTQYF. Full variable domain (remainder filled in from reference TRBV7-6 and TRBJ2-3): GAGVSQSPRYKVTKRGQDVALRCDPISGHVSLYWYRQALGQGPEFLTYFNYEAQQDKSGLPNDRFSAERPEGSISTLTIQRTEQRDSAMYRCASSLGLNPDTQYFGPGTRLTVL.

This chain joins TRBV13 and TRBJ1-3, with D perhaps TRBD1 (5 bases). CDR3 length: 14 residues. The ends were cut back, 3 bases at V and 2 bases at J, with 8 bases in the middle. Germline-derived CDR1 and CDR2 are PRHDT and FYEKMQ (reference sequence). The CDR3 protein is CASSLLGPGNTIYF. CDR3 coding DNA: TGTGCCAGCAGCTTGTTGGGGCCTGGAAACACCATATATTTT.

The V and J genes are TRBV5-1 and TRBJ2-3, with TRBD2 identical over 7 bases. Germline V gene lookup returns CDR1 SGHRS and CDR2 YFSETQ. The CDR3 is 16 residues long. The V segment lost 4 bases and the J segment 5 bases; nucleotides outside the gene matches: 13. The DNA for the CDR3 is TGCGCCAGCAGCCCATTGGCCGCGGGGGTACGAGATACGCAGTATTTT. It is translated as CASSPLAAGVRDTQYF.

The chain recombines TRBV5-1 with TRBJ2-1; TRBD1 matches at 7 bases. The CDR3 has 15 amino acids. V dropped 5 bases and J dropped 3; count of bases not matched to a gene: 8. Germline V gene sequence: CDR1 SGHRS, CDR2 YFSETQ. In DNA, the CDR3 is TGCGCCAGCAGTTCAGACAGGGACAGCTACAATGAGCAGTTCTTC. This translates into CASSSDRDSYNEQFF.

The chain recombines TRBV11-3 with TRBJ2-1, with D perhaps matching TRBD1 or TRBD2 (6 bases each). There are 15 residues in the CDR3. Germline CDR1 reads SGHNT; CDR2 reads YENEEA. With 1 base removed from V and 6 bases from J, the gap between germline ends came to 13 bases. CDR3 amino acids: CASSLGQGTGNEQFF. The CDR3 bases are TGTGCCAGCAGCTTAGGCCAGGGGACTGGCAATGAGCAGTTCTTC.

This clone was found once. As DNA, the CDR3 is TGTGCCAGCCCAGGTCCCGGGGAATCCTACGAGCAGTACTTC. Translation: CASPGPGESYEQYF. The chain carries TRBV21-1 and TRBJ2-7; the table gives TRBD2 as D, unverified against the DNA. TRBV21-1 is designated a pseudogene. The CDR3 runs 14 residues.

This chain joins TRBV10-3 and TRBJ2-7; the D call may be TRBD1 or TRBD2 (5 bases each). V shed 3 bases and J shed 1 base, with 16 bases lying between them. This CDR3 is built from 16 residues. Germline CDR1 ENHRY, CDR2 SYGVKD. This CDR3 is CAISDFKTGRSYEQYF. The CDR3 nucleotides read TGTGCCATCAGTGATTTCAAAACGGGGCGGTCCTACGAGCAGTACTTC.

V usage is TRBV29-1 and J usage is TRBJ2-1; D uncertain. This CDR3 has 14 residues. The germline CDR1 and CDR2 sequences are SQVTM and ANQGSEA. Trimming took 6 bases from V and 3 from J, leaving 15 bases between them. CDR3 amino acids: CSVLASRFYNEQFF. CDR3 DNA: TGCAGCGTACTCGCGTCGCGTTTCTACAATGAGCAGTTCTTC.

The chain recombines TRBV12-5 with TRBJ1-1; D gene uncertain. This CDR3 spans 12 amino acids. The germline V and J ends were trimmed by 0 bases and 6 bases, with 5 bases remaining between them. In germline, CDR1 is LGHNT, CDR2 FRNRAP. DNA of the CDR3: TGTGCTAGTGGTTTGGTACTATCTGAAGCTTTCTTT. Amino acid sequence: CASGLVLSEAFF. Full variable domain (rest looked up from reference TRBV12-5 and TRBJ1-1): DARVTQTPRHKVTEMGQEVTMRCQPILGHNTVFWYRQTMMQGLELLAYFRNRAPLDDSGMPKDRFSAEMPDATLATLKIQPSEPRDSAVYFCASGLVLSEAFFGQGTRLTVV.

The V and J genes are TRBV30 and TRBJ1-4, with 7 bases matching TRBD1. Trimming at V came to 5 bases and at J to 3 bases, leaving 3 bases not matched to a gene. In germline, CDR1 is GTSNPN, CDR2 SVGIG (reference sequence). The CDR3 extends over 13 amino acids. The CDR3 DNA sequence: TGTGCCTGGGCTGACAGGGCTAATGAAAAACTGTTTTTT. Translation gives CAWADRANEKLFF. Drawing the rest from reference TRBV30 and TRBJ1-4, the complete variable domain is SQTIHQWPATLVQPVGSPLSLECTVEGTSNPNLYWYRQAAGRGLQLLFYSVGIGQISSEVPQNLSASRPQDRQFILSSKKLLLSDSGFYLCAWADRANEKLFFGSGTQLSVL.

V gene TRBV6-5 combines with J gene TRBJ2-2; weak D call: TRBD2 (6 bases). Germline CDR1 reads MNHEY; CDR2 reads SVGAGI. CDR3 size: 12 residues. V lost 8 bases and J lost 8, with 12 bases in between. CDR3 DNA sequence: TGTGCCAGCGGCCCAGGAGGGGGGGAGCTGTTTTTT. Its protein product is CASGPGGGELFF.

Here the CDR3 reads CASIEDSPPYEQYF. Here the CDR3 DNA reads TGTGCCAGCATCGAGGACAGTCCTCCCTACGAGCAGTACTTC. The chain joins TRBV2 to TRBJ2-7; weak D call: TRBD1 (6 bases). CDR1 SNHLY and CDR2 FYNNEI come from the germline V gene. The CDR3 spans 14 residues. Trimming removed 7 bases at V and 2 bases at J, with 15 bases between.

V and J are TRBV29-1 and TRBJ2-1; D is perhaps TRBD1 (6 bases). CDR3 length: 14 residues. Deletions cut 6 bases from V and 2 bases from J, with 14 bases between. The germline V gene has CDR1 SQVTM and CDR2 ANQGSEA. The CDR3 loop is CSVGKWGPYNEQFF. CDR3 DNA: TGCAGCGTAGGGAAATGGGGGCCCTACAATGAGCAGTTCTTC.

The table lists this clone with a count of one. The chain is built from TRBV29-1 and TRBJ2-1; 12 bases fit TRBD2. Germline assignment: CDR1 SQVTM and CDR2 ANQGSEA. CDR3 length equals 13 residues. V shed 6 bases, J shed 7 bases, and the junction held 4 bases outside the gene matches. The CDR3 loop reads CSVLGLAGNEQFF. The CDR3 nucleotides are TGCAGCGTCTTAGGACTAGCGGGGAATGAGCAGTTCTTC.

About this clone: The same CDR3 also results from other DNA sequences found in this sample. The chain links TRBV2 to TRBJ2-7, with D possibly matching TRBD1 (6 bases). This CDR3 spans 13 amino acids. CDR1 is SNHLY and CDR2 is FYNNEI in the germline V gene. Deletions cut 9 bases from V and 3 bases from J, with 15 bases between. The CDR3 reads CASSGQGNYEQYF. In DNA form, the CDR3 reads TGTGCCAGTTCGGGTCAGGGGAACTACGAGCAGTACTTC.

As concerns this clone: In the same sample, other DNA sequences code for this CDR3. The chain is built from TRBV18 and TRBJ1-5, with 7 positions matching TRBD1. This CDR3 comprises 14 residues. CDR1 is KGHSH and CDR2 is LQKENI in the germline V gene. V was pared by 6 bases and J by 2 bases, with 4 bases of the junction left unmatched. The CDR3: CASSPGTGNQPQHF. The CDR3 DNA follows: TGTGCCAGCTCCCCCGGGACAGGCAATCAGCCCCAGCATTTT. Combining the CDR3 with reference TRBV18 and TRBJ1-5 gives the whole variable domain NAGVMQNPRHLVRRRGQEARLRCSPMKGHSHVYWYRQLPEEGLKFMVYLQKENIIDESGMPKERFSAEFPKEGPSILRIQQVVRGDSAAYFCASSPGTGNQPQHFGDGTRLSIL.

The chain carries TRBV18 and TRBJ2-1, with unresolved D. Germline V CDR1 and CDR2: KGHSH, LQKENI. This CDR3 contains 16 residues. Trimming removed 1 base from V and 4 bases from J, with 14 bases in between. Here the CDR3 reads CASSPQGSFSYNEQFF. In DNA, the CDR3 is TGTGCCAGCTCACCACAGGGATCTTTCTCTTACAATGAGCAGTTCTTC.

The V call is TRBV6-6, the J call TRBJ1-2; possibly TRBD1 for D (5 bases). Germline loops: CDR1 MNHNY, CDR2 SVGAGI (reference sequence). There are 11 residues in the CDR3. V lost 10 bases to trimming and J lost 2 bases, with 8 bases between them. The CDR3 sequence is CATWGNYGYTF. The CDR3 DNA is TGTGCCACCTGGGGGAACTATGGCTACACCTTC.

V usage is TRBV11-3 and J usage is TRBJ2-7, with D perhaps matching TRBD1 or TRBD2 (5 bases each). The CDR3 spans 14 residues. V was trimmed by 1 base and J by 7 bases, leaving 14 bases between them. Germline CDR1 reads SGHNT; CDR2 reads YENEEA. CDR3 nucleotide sequence: TGTGCCAGCAGCTTAGGGGACCCCCAAGGGGAGCAGTACTTC. It translates to CASSLGDPQGEQYF.